This record covers a single T cell receptor beta chain. This sample stems from a study of blood T cell repertoires in COVID-19. Measured with immunoSEQ multiplex PCR; TCRdb has only the in-frame clones, and not every one. Counted here are around 120,000 clones, 88% occurring once; the ten biggest clones make up 1.5% to 1.9%. The CDR3 is 17 residues long. The chain has TRBV21-1 and TRBJ2-1; the listed D gene, TRBD1, was not tested against the DNA. TRBV21-1 is a recognized pseudogene. The sequenced sample consisted of peripheral blood. The clonotype originates from a human donor in a cohort sampled during active COVID-19. This CDR3 reads CASSKEGQGSLYNEQFF. CDR3 DNA: TGTGCCAGCAGCAAAGAAGGTCAGGGATCGTTATACAATGAGCAGTTCTTC.